This T cell receptor beta chain was obtained from a study of T cell repertoires in cytomegalovirus infection. The CDR3 is made up of 14 amino acids. V lost 5 bases, J lost 0 bases, and 3 bases stayed unmatched. General observations from the study: HLA-C-restricted CMV-specific TCR beta clonotypes prevailed in the ex vivo response.

In this sample, this clonotype turned up many times. Its cognate antigen is unknown. One entry per CDR3 protein, called by TCRdb with MiXCR from the reads. The sample lists 200,000 to 300,000 distinct CDR3 sequences, roughly an eighth occurring once. The chain uses TRBV12-3 or TRBV12-4 and TRBJ2-7, with 8 nucleotides matching TRBD2. Sequencing was carried out using PBMCs. This TCR derives from a human donor in good health (CMV status not recorded). Some clones in this sample may be carry-over from other donors' samples. The CDR3 region is CASSISGDSYEQYF. CDR3 sequence (DNA): TGTGCCAGCAGTATTAGCGGGGACTCCTACGAGCAGTACTTC.